Presented here are 24 T cell receptor beta chains from one specimen sequenced in a study of blood T cells in healthy people across ages. The second PCR ran about 6 to 12 cycles with a sample-barcoded 5' primer and J-beta primers. Using its own MiXCR run on the 5' RACE reads, TCRdb lists one record per CDR3 protein. The sample has roughly 1.5 million distinct CDR3 sequences, 42% seen once. Sequencing was done on a sample of blood. The source is a woman aged 18 to 35 in good health.

The CDR3 DNA is TGCAGTGCTAGAGGACTAGCGGGAGTCACCGGGGAGCTGTTTTTT. The encoded protein is CSARGLAGVTGELFF. The V gene is TRBV20-1, the J gene TRBJ2-2; TRBD2 matches 12 bases. Germline trimming cut 1 base from V and 4 bases from J; bases unmatched to any gene: 1. The length of the CDR3 is 15 residues. In germline, CDR1 is DFQATT, CDR2 SNEGSKA (reference sequence).

The chain joins TRBV6-5 to TRBJ1-2; the match to TRBD1 covers 7 bases. Germline V gene sequence: CDR1 MNHEY, CDR2 SVGAGI. The CDR3 consists of 17 residues. V was pared by 5 bases and J by 4 bases, with 16 bases of the junction left unmatched. CDR3: CASSLRQGATVLYGYTF. The CDR3 bases are TGTGCCAGCAGTCTACGACAGGGCGCAACTGTACTCTATGGCTACACCTTC.

This clonotype has a handful of counts. The chain recombines TRBV27 with TRBJ2-7, with TRBD1 identical over 8 bases. With 6 bases clipped from V and 3 bases from J, the junction kept 13 bases outside the gene matches. The germline V gene encodes CDR1 MNHEY and CDR2 SMNVEV (reference sequence). The CDR3 loop spans 16 amino acids. The CDR3 is CASSPMAGQGLYEQYF. CDR3 in DNA: TGTGCCAGCAGCCCAATGGCCGGACAGGGTCTCTACGAGCAGTACTTC.

The V and J genes are TRBV7-9 and TRBJ2-1, with a tentative D call TRBD1 (7 bases). The CDR3 runs 13 residues. Between the trimmed V and J ends, which lost 7 bases and 7 bases, there was a span of 14 bases. The germline gives CDR1 SEHNR, CDR2 FQNEAQ (reference sequence). This chain's CDR3 is CASTRRGPNEQFF. CDR3 bases: TGTGCCAGCACCCGGAGGGGGCCGAATGAGCAGTTCTTC.

There are a few counts of this clonotype. The rearrangement joins TRBV6-5 to TRBJ1-1; maybe TRBD1 (6 bases). This CDR3 contains 14 residues. V dropped 4 bases and J dropped 3 bases, with 12 bases sitting between them. CDR1 and CDR2 from the germline V gene are MNHEY and SVGAGI. The CDR3 loop is CASSWREGDTEAFF. CDR3 nucleotide sequence: TGTGCCAGCAGTTGGCGGGAGGGGGACACTGAAGCTTTCTTT.

Regarding this clonotype: Relative to the germline gene, one junction end is altered; a read error may explain this. The rearrangement uses TRBV3-1 and TRBJ2-7; no reliable D call. The CDR3 sequence is 14 residues long. Germline CDR1 reads LGHDT; CDR2 reads YNNKEL (reference sequence). This CDR3 is CAGSQLGDTYEQYF. The CDR3, as DNA: TGTGCCGGCAGCCAACTTGGAGATACCTACGAGCAGTACTTC.

This chain joins TRBV27 and TRBJ2-1; D gene ambiguous. V lost 5 bases and J 5 bases, leaving 13 bases between the germline ends. Germline-derived CDR1 and CDR2 are MNHEY and SMNVEV (reference sequence). CDR3 size: 14 residues. The CDR3 reads CASSPRRENNEQFF. The CDR3 coding sequence is TGTGCCAGCAGTCCCAGACGAGAAAACAATGAGCAGTTCTTC.

The chain couples TRBV27 to TRBJ2-7; unclear D gene. The CDR3 spans 11 residues. The germline CDR1 and CDR2 sequences are MNHEY and SMNVEV (reference sequence). CDR3 coding DNA: TGTGCGAACCGCATTTTATACGAGCAGTACTTC. It is translated as CANRILYEQYF.

The J gene is TRBJ2-2, the V gene TRBV2; 7 nucleotides align to TRBD1. CDR3 length equals 16 residues. Trimming took 4 bases from V and 3 from J; bases not matched to a gene: 8. Germline V CDR1 and CDR2: SNHLY, FYNNEI. The CDR3: CASSGVTGIDTGELFF. The DNA of the CDR3 is TGTGCCAGCAGTGGGGTGACAGGGATTGACACCGGGGAGCTGTTTTTT.

This clonotype was seen just once. The chain recombines TRBV6-2 or TRBV6-3 with TRBJ1-4; 10 bases map to TRBD1. The CDR3 loop spans 15 amino acids. J gave up 7 bases and V 8 bases, and 10 bases lay outside the gene matches. CDR1 MNHEY and CDR2 SVGEGT come from the germline V gene. CDR3 nucleotides: TGTGCCAGCGGCTCCGACAGGGGGCCGAGTGAAAAACTGTTTTTT. Its protein product is CASGSDRGPSEKLFF.

The chain links TRBV29-1 to TRBJ2-1; either TRBD1 or TRBD2 may fit D (5 bases each). This CDR3 has 12 amino acids. Germline assignment: CDR1 SQVTM and CDR2 ANQGSEA. The germline V and J ends were trimmed by 4 bases and 5 bases, with 9 bases remaining between them. CDR3 DNA sequence: TGCAGCGTTGCGGGACCGGACAATGAGCAGTTCTTC. This encodes CSVAGPDNEQFF.

This clonotype was counted only a few times. V usage is TRBV15 and J usage is TRBJ2-3; tentatively, D is TRBD1 (6 bases). Trimming shortened V by 5 bases and J by 3 bases, and 12 bases separated the two germline ends. Germline assignment: CDR1 LNHNV and CDR2 YYDKDF (reference sequence). The CDR3 is made up of 14 amino acids. CDR3 coding DNA: TGTGCCACCAGCGGGGGCCAGGATACAGATACGCAGTATTTT. As protein: CATSGGQDTDTQYF. Together with reference TRBV15 and TRBJ2-3, the CDR3 gives the full variable domain: DAMVIQNPRYQVTQFGKPVTLSCSQTLNHNVMYWYQQKSSQAPKLLFHYYDKDFNNEADTPDNFQSRRPNTSFCFLDIRSPGLGDTAMYLCATSGGQDTDTQYFGPGTRLTVL.

The chain links TRBV28 to TRBJ2-7, with a weak D call TRBD1 (6 bases). CDR1 and CDR2 from the germline V gene are MDHEN and SYDVKM. The CDR3 contains 15 residues. The V gene lost 7 bases and the J gene lost 2 bases, with 18 bases spanning the gap. DNA for the CDR3: TGTGCCAGCAAGAACCGGGACATAAGTGCCTACGAGCAGTACTTC. It encodes CASKNRDISAYEQYF.

The chain has TRBV12-3 or TRBV12-4 and TRBJ1-2; perhaps TRBD1 as D (5 bases). The CDR3 length is 12 residues. Trimming shortened V by 1 base and J by 7 bases, and 7 bases separated the two germline ends. CDR3 nucleotide sequence: TGTGCCAGCAGTTTAGAAGACAGTGGCTACACCTTC. Encoded protein: CASSLEDSGYTF.

This clonotype occurred a few times. The chain links TRBV4-1 to TRBJ2-5, with TRBD1 matching 9 bases. The CDR3 runs 16 residues. The J segment lost 11 bases and the V segment lost 1 base, leaving 14 bases of the junction unmatched. Germline CDR1 is MGHRA and CDR2 is YSYEKL. CDR3 amino acids: CASSQGPGQGNNEQYF. In DNA, the CDR3 is TGCGCCAGCAGCCAAGGGCCGGGACAGGGTAACAATGAGCAGTACTTC.

As to this clonotype: The junction does not match germline at one end; this may be a read error. The chain couples TRBV10-3 to TRBJ1-5, with unresolved D. The CDR3 runs to 15 residues. Per germline, CDR1 ENHRY and CDR2 SYGVKD. This CDR3 reads CALSEFNSWYQPQHF. Written as DNA, the CDR3 is TGTGCCCTCAGTGAGTTTAACAGTTGGTATCAGCCCCAGCATTTT.

This clonotype showed up just once. The chain uses TRBV29-1 and TRBJ2-1; 7 nucleotides match TRBD2. The assigned J gene may be wrong: the sequence end matches TRBJ2-7 better. From germline, CDR1 is SQVTM and CDR2 ANQGSEA. The length of the CDR3 is 15 residues. The CDR3 DNA reads as TGCAGCGTTGAAGTCCTAGCGGTATCCTACAATGAGCAGTACTTC. Translation gives CSVEVLAVSYNEQYF.

The chain combines TRBV20-1 with TRBJ2-1, with D possibly being TRBD1 (5 bases). CDR3 length: 12 amino acids. CDR1 and CDR2 (germline): DFQATT, SNEGSKA (reference sequence). V shed 2 bases and J shed 5 bases, with 7 bases lying between them. The CDR3 sequence: CSARQGDNEQFF. In DNA, the CDR3 is TGCAGTGCTAGACAGGGTGACAATGAGCAGTTCTTC.

As DNA, the CDR3 is TGTGCCAGCAGCTCTAGTTCCCGGGGGGAGCTGTTTTTT. Translation: CASSSSSRGELFF. The V gene is TRBV11-2, the J gene TRBJ2-2; D gene ambiguous. Germline V lookup: CDR1 SGHAT, CDR2 FQNNGV. CDR3 length: 13 amino acids. The V and J ends lost 4 bases and 8 bases respectively, with 11 bases between them.

The J gene is TRBJ2-7, the V gene TRBV5-1; D not resolved. CDR3 length: 14 amino acids. CDR1 and CDR2 (germline): SGHRS, YFSETQ. Trimming took off 2 bases at V and 10 bases at J, with 19 bases between the two ends. The chain's CDR3 is CASSLTDSSSAQYF. CDR3 bases: TGCGCCAGCAGCTTAACCGATTCCTCCTCCGCCCAGTACTTC.

Regarding this clonotype: A single base separates this from a much larger clone, so it may be a read error. J is TRBJ1-5 and V is TRBV12-3 or TRBV12-4, with 7 bases identical to TRBD1. There are 14 residues in the CDR3. The J segment lost 5 bases and the V segment lost 5 bases, leaving 6 bases of the junction unmatched. In DNA form, the CDR3 reads TGTGCCAGCAGTGCCGACAGGGCTGATCAGCCCCAGCATTTT. It codes for CASSADRADQPQHF.

There are a few counts of this clonotype. The CDR3 coding sequence is TGTGCCAGCAGCCGCACAGGGTATCAGCCCCAGCATTTT. Amino acid sequence: CASSRTGYQPQHF. The V call is TRBV7-2, the J call TRBJ1-5, with D possibly matching TRBD1 (6 bases). V lost 5 bases and J 5 bases, leaving 10 bases between the germline ends. Germline V gives CDR1 SGHTA, CDR2 FQGNSA. The CDR3 loop spans 13 amino acids.

This chain links TRBV7-9 with TRBJ1-2; possibly TRBD1 for D (5 bases). The CDR3 has 13 residues. V was cut by 5 bases and J by 2 bases, with 9 bases left in between. The germline V gene encodes CDR1 SEHNR and CDR2 FQNEAQ (reference sequence). As DNA, the CDR3 is TGTGCCAGCAGCCGGGGACCGAACTATGGCTACACCTTC. It yields the protein CASSRGPNYGYTF.

The chain couples TRBV5-1 to TRBJ2-3; D is undetermined. The CDR3 is 13 residues long. The germline CDR1 and CDR2 sequences are SGHRS and YFSETQ. The ends were cut back, 5 bases at V and 2 bases at J, with 9 bases in the middle. The CDR3 bases are TGCGCCAGCAGTCCCATGCTCACAGATACGCAGTATTTT. Encoded protein: CASSPMLTDTQYF.